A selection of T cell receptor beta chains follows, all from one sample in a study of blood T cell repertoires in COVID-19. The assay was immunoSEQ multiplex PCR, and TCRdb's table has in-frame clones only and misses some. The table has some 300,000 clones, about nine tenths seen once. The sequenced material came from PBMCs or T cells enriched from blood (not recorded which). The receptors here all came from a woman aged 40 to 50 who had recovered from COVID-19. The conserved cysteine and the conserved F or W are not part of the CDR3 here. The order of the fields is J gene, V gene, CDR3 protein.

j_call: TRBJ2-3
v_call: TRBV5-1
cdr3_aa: ASSLEMSSGGTDTQY

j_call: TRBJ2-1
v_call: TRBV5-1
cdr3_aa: ASFPGTGVNEQF

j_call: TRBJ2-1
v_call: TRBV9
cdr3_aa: ASSPFVPKPYNEQF

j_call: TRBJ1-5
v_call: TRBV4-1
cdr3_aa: ASSQDEGAPTSQH

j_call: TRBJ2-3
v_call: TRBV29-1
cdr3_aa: SVGRGTSTDTQY

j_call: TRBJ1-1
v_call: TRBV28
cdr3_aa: ASSSFAGTGTAAF

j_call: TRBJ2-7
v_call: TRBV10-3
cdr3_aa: AIRDGTSGNYEQY

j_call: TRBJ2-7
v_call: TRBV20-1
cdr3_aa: SASNSGGRTYEQY

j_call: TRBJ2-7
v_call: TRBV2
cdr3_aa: AGRVRELSYEQY

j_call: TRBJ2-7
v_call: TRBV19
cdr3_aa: SATTYEQY

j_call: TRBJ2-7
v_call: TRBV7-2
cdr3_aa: ASSFPRRTSGGSSYEQY

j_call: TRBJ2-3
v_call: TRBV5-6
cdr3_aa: ASSLAGQAYTDTQY

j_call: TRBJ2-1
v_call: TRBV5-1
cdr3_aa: ASSLTENNEQF

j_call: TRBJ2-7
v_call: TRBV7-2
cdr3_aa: ASSLGDTRSYEQY

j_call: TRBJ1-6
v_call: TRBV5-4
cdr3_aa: ASTPGGGSYNSPLH

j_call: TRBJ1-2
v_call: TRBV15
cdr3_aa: ATSSQTGFYGYT

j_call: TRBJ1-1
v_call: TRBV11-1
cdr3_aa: ATRREPQGTEAF

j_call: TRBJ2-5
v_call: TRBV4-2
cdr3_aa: ASSQDTGGETQY

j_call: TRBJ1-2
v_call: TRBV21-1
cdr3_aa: ASSTPSEQG

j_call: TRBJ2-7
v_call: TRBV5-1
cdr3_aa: ASSFMAGTEYEQY

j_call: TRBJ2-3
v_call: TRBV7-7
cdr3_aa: ASSLSSTDTQY

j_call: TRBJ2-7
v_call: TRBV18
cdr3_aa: ASSPYGLADSSYEQY

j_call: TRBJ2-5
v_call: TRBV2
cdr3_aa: ASNPGLAGKETQY

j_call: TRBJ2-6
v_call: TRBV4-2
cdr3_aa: ASSQDRDISGANVLT

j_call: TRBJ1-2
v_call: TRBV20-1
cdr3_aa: SASSQGDYGYT

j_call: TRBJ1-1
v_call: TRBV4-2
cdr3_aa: ASSQVGRGNTEAF

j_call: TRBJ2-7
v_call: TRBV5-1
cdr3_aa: ASSLARTSGSKYEQY